This T cell receptor (beta chain) was obtained from a study of blood T cell repertoires in COVID-19. Generated by immunoSEQ multiplex PCR, the TCRdb table keeps only in-frame clones and is missing some. The repertoire has hundreds of thousands of clones, over 85% of them found once; the top ten carry less than 4.5%. The CDR3 is made up of 17 amino acids. The V call is TRBV21-1, the J call TRBJ2-7; the table's D call of TRBD1 was not tested on the DNA. TRBV21-1 is a documented pseudogene. Sequencing was done on a sample of PBMCs or T cells enriched from blood (not recorded which). The sequence came from a woman in her 30s with acute COVID-19. CDR3 in amino acids: CASSARRTLFSSYEQYF. CDR3 coding DNA: TGTGCCAGCAGCGCCCGACGGACACTATTTAGCTCCTACGAGCAGTACTTC.